This T cell receptor (beta chain) was documented in a study of shared clonotypes between healthy human individuals. The authors' processing: ImmunoSEQ output held junction-only sequences without quality scores, so filtering differed. Method: immunoSEQ multiplex PCR; TCRdb's copy keeps in-frame clones and lacks some. Clone size and V and J calls were adopted from that table, with D and trimming inferred from the DNA. The repertoire holds over a million clones, with around 75% as singletons. Study-wide results and caveats: Sampling involved blood alone; tissue repertoires likely differ. Generally, estimated richness proved larger in naive subsets than it did in memory subsets.

For this clone: Its specificity is not known.

The receptor's source is a man between 18 and 35 years old in good health. Sequencing was carried out using memory CD4+ T cells sorted from blood. Noted subset: CD45RA-negative fraction.

DNA of the CDR3: TGTGCCAGCAGCTTGGATCCTACAGGGTGGGGCTACACCTTC. Its translation: CASSLDPTGWGYTF. This chain uses TRBV5-6 with TRBJ1-2, with a possible D match to TRBD1 (6 bases). In germline, CDR1 is SGHDT, CDR2 YYEEEE. V lost 0 bases and J lost 8, with 14 bases in between. This CDR3 region has 14 residues.